The clone carrying this T cell receptor (beta chain) was detected a few times. This record comes from a study of T-cell reconstitution after alpha-beta-depleted transplantation in children. The TCRbeta library incorporated unique molecular identifiers. TCRdb re-analysed the PCR reads in MiXCR, keeping a single row per CDR3 protein. Of 250,000 to 350,000 distinct CDR3 sequences listed, 9.9% are singletons. Germline loops: CDR1 LGHDT, CDR2 YNNKEL (reference sequence). This CDR3 spans 16 amino acids. Trimming removed 2 bases from V and 5 bases from J, with 15 bases in between. This clonotype was obtained from a human donor who donated a stem cell graft to a child with SCID. The starting material was PBMCs from the stem cell graft donor, obtained from the stem cell graft. The chain joins TRBV3-1 to TRBJ1-4, with unresolved D. The CDR3 bases are TGTGCCAGCAGCCAATCTAACGAGGGCCTGAATGAAAAACTGTTTTTT. It translates to CASSQSNEGLNEKLFF. Drawing the rest from reference TRBV3-1 and TRBJ1-4, the complete variable domain is DTAVSQTPKYLVTQMGNDKSIKCEQNLGHDTMYWYKQDSKKFLKIMFSYNNKELIINETVPNRFSPKSPDKAHLNLHINSLELGDSAVYFCASSQSNEGLNEKLFFGSGTQLSVL.